This entry describes one TCR beta chain. Its target antigen remains unknown. Base qualities are missing; no much larger clone stands one base away. The record originates from a study of Ad26.COV2.S vaccination and SARS-CoV-2 variants (dated by TCRdb to the early 2020s). At the level of the whole study: Donors in the vaccine arm were drawn from COV1001, a multicentre, randomized, double-blind, placebo-controlled phase I-IIa trial testing Ad26.COV2.S in healthy adults. Ad26.COV2.S was administered intramuscularly at 5 x 10^10 or 1 x 10^11 viral particles, either as a single shot or as two shots given 56 days apart. Blinding of investigators to trial group allocation was maintained during experiments and outcome assessment. Trial participants were randomized into five groups of five: low-dose or high-dose Ad26.COV2.S given once or twice, or placebo on both occasions. The specificity and breadth of SARS-CoV-2-reactive T cell receptors after Ad26.COV2.S vaccination were assessed by TCRbeta repertoire sequencing. The TCR-sequenced set comprised approximately 32 samples: around 20 Ad26.COV2.S vaccine recipients, 5 placebo recipients and 8 SARS-CoV-2 convalescent individuals. Overall results and qualifications from the work: The study was not powered to compare responses between vaccine doses or regimens. Substantial breadth of spike-specific CD8+ and CD4+ T cell responses was reported after vaccination. Spike-specific TCR breadth was higher in Ad26.COV2.S recipients than in placebo recipients (P = 0.0014). Vaccine and placebo recipients had comparable non-spike TCR breadth, which fits with the vaccine containing only spike. It was noted by the authors that total T cell responses may have been underestimated by the TCR breadth and depth analyses.

TCRbeta CDR3 regions were sequenced with the immunoSEQ Assay. After extraction, genomic DNA underwent amplification by bias-controlled multiplex PCR, followed by high-throughput sequencing. Processing in the source paper ran as follows. To quantify the absolute abundance of every unique TCRbeta CDR3 region, sequences were collapsed and filtered. Usable DNA was measured by amplifying reference genes present in all nucleated cells, and TCRbeta template counts were normalized to that usable DNA to estimate T cell fraction. Repertoire TCRs were annotated as SARS-CoV-2-specific by exact matching of V gene, CDR3 amino acid sequence and J gene to a known reactive TCR set. The reference SARS-CoV-2 TCR set came from MIRA and was filtered for enrichment in COVID-19-positive ImmuneCODE repertoires, removing public or cross-reactive TCRs. Using the MIRA antigens, annotated TCRs were further analysed by specific ORF or by position within an ORF. Breadth was defined as annotated unique rearrangements over total unique productive rearrangements; depth was the summed frequency of those rearrangements. Two-sided Wilcoxon rank-sum tests were applied when comparing TCR breadth between groups. Drawn from immuneACCESS, this table holds only the in-frame rearrangements with V and J called that TCRdb kept. Clones are partly lost; checked studies trace under half to an unresolved V gene and leave the rest unexplained. The D gene and trimming were derived from the DNA, and the V and J assignments and clone size from that table. In this sample the table shows approximately 350,000 clones, roughly 85% of which occur a single time. The ten most abundant clones make up about 7.4% of the sample.

In the paper's terms, the treatment or condition label means: around 19 received Ad26.COV2.S at low or high dose, single or two shots; about five received placebo; per-sample allocation not given. Repertoires of vaccine and placebo recipients were sequenced from samples collected on day 63 after the first injection. Between 29 July and 7 August 2020, Cohort 1b enrolled about two dozen adults aged 18-55 years at one site in Boston, USA. Ad26.COV2.S was a replication-incompetent adenovirus type 26 vector expressing a prefusion-stabilized SARS-CoV-2 spike protein from the original Wuhan strain. CDR1 and CDR2, per the germline V gene, are MNHEY and SVGAGI. The CDR3 goes from the cysteine to the phenylalanine over 16 residues. Just the 48-base CDR3 DNA is kept, in frame starting at base 1. V loses 0 bases of germline sequence and J loses 6 bases, and the interval between the two ends is 15 bases.

The receptor was isolated from a person between 18 and 60 years old who received the Ad26.COV2.S COVID-19 vaccine or a placebo. The sample was peripheral blood, taken in a trial of Ad26.COV2.S vaccine versus placebo. The chain uses TRBV6-5 and TRBJ1-3, and TRBD1 may be the D gene, going by 6 matching bases. The DNA reads TGTGCCAGCAGTTACTCGAAGACAGGCGCGGAAAACACCATATATTTT. This gives the protein CASSYSKTGAENTIYF.